One T cell receptor (beta chain) is described in this entry. The sample originates from a study of blood T cell repertoires in COVID-19. TCRdb's table, derived via immunoSEQ multiplex PCR, lists solely in-frame clones and lacks some. The sample includes approximately 290,000 clones, more than 65% seen only once; the top ten take roughly 14%. Germline-derived CDR1 and CDR2 are MGHRA and YSYEKL. Trimming left V 4 bases short and J 5 bases short, with 8 bases between. The CDR3 consists of 13 residues. The chain couples TRBV4-1 to TRBJ2-2; D not certain. This sequence originates from a person aged 70 to 85 with COVID-19, enrolled during active disease. The sequenced sample consisted of peripheral blood. CDR3 protein: CASSLKRTGELFF. As DNA, the CDR3 is TGCGCCAGCAGCCTAAAGCGAACCGGGGAGCTGTTTTTT.